This T cell receptor beta chain was documented in a study of OX40 agonist ivuxolimab in advanced cancers. Study background: The patients got ivuxolimab, which is an agonistic anti-OX40 (CD134) antibody. Patients were under 90% male with ages about 23 to 79, mean approximately 58.

Study-wide findings and caveats: Low normalized clonal expansion also occurred in some nonresponding patients.

This clone was counted a few times. The antigen remains undetermined. The repertoire was sequenced with immunoSEQ multiplex PCR; TCRdb's copy has only in-frame clones and lacks some. The sample holds around 30,000 clones; roughly 90% are singletons and the top ten take around three fifths. Trimming took off 6 bases at V and 0 bases at J, with 8 bases between the two ends. CDR1 is KGHSH and CDR2 is LQKENI in the germline V gene. The CDR3 sequence is 13 residues long. This sequence originates from an adult with an advanced solid tumor such as melanoma, head and neck, liver or kidney cancer. Here the sequenced sample was CD4+ or CD8+ T cells sorted from blood, taken in a trial of the OX40 agonist ivuxolimab. The chain combines TRBV18 with TRBJ1-2, with no clear D. CDR3 loop: CASSQETNYGYTF. CDR3 DNA: TGTGCCAGCTCCCAGGAGACTAACTATGGCTACACCTTC. The complete variable domain, with remaining parts taken from reference TRBV18 and TRBJ1-2, reads NAGVMQNPRHLVRRRGQEARLRCSPMKGHSHVYWYRQLPEEGLKFMVYLQKENIIDESGMPKERFSAEFPKEGPSILRIQQVVRGDSAAYFCASSQETNYGYTFGSGTRLTVV.